The rows below give T cell receptor beta chains drawn from one sample of a study of blood T cell repertoires in COVID-19. Sequencing used immunoSEQ multiplex PCR; TCRdb keeps in-frame clones, though not all of them. The sample has approximately 300,000 clones, about 82% seen once; the top ten hold approximately 3.8%. Source material: peripheral blood. These receptor sequences come from a woman aged 50 to 65 with active or convalescent COVID-19. CDR3s leave out the opening cysteine and the closing phenylalanine or tryptophan. Fields, in order: clone size, CDR3 length, J gene, V gene, CDR3 protein. Clone size is shown for a subset of rows, as once, few, many or a class of expanded clone.

>.|12|TRBJ1-1|TRBV6-5
ASRVSGVNTEAF
>.|12|TRBJ1-1|TRBV5-6
ASSRRTGYTEAF
>.|11|TRBJ2-3|TRBV28
ASSLSNTDTQY
>.|12|TRBJ2-7|TRBV11-1
ASSLLAGSYEQY
>once|13|TRBJ1-5|TRBV3-1/TRBV3-2
ASSQGRGQNQPQH
>.|11|TRBJ2-2|TRBV11-1
ASSLDLGGELF
>.|13|TRBJ1-6|TRBV14
ASSHGNSYNSPLH
>.|10|TRBJ2-5|TRBV15
ATSRGAETQY
>.|9|TRBJ1-2|TRBV30
AWSAPGGYT
>.|14|TRBJ2-1|TRBV24-1
ATSSPGTLSYNEQF
>.|13|TRBJ2-2|TRBV20-1
SASETGALRRELF
>.|9|TRBJ2-1|TRBV27
ASSLYNEQF
>.|13|TRBJ2-1|TRBV9
ASSPQSASYNEQF
>.|16|TRBJ2-3|TRBV5-8
ASSHLLTFASSTDTQY
>.|14|TRBJ1-2|TRBV6-1
ASSEAGRQGGYGYT
>.|13|TRBJ2-6|TRBV19
ASSIVVSGANVLT
>.|18|TRBJ2-5|TRBV9
ASSTSEGGLAGVKEETQY
>.|13|TRBJ2-1|TRBV3-1/TRBV3-2
ASSRTSGSLNEQF
>.|13|TRBJ1-1|TRBV9
ASSVVDSLNTEAF
>.|14|TRBJ2-7|TRBV11-2
ASSLAGTGGRHEQY
>.|11|TRBJ1-2|TRBV27
ASKGQAPYGYT
>.|14|TRBJ1-1|TRBV18
ASSPREGRSGTEAF
>few|15|TRBJ1-5|TRBV6-2/TRBV6-3
ASSYTLGGAGNQPQH
>.|12|TRBJ1-6|TRBV6-6
ASSRTGVQSPLH
>.|9|TRBJ2-7|TRBV20-1
SAGPADEQY
>.|11|TRBJ2-3|TRBV28
ASSLQGIPTQY
>.|13|TRBJ1-2|TRBV11-2
ASSLTTTGGLGYT
>once|14|TRBJ2-5|TRBV5-4
ASSLAKGRAGETQY
>.|12|TRBJ1-5|TRBV6-6
ASSTDRGNQPQH
>.|12|TRBJ2-1|TRBV10-1
ASSKDGSNDEQF
>once|12|TRBJ2-7|TRBV9
ASSVDSLVDEQY
>.|14|TRBJ1-1|TRBV28
ASSSPTTGVNTEAF
>.|13|TRBJ2-7|TRBV27
ASSPPRAGAYEQY
>.|12|TRBJ2-7|TRBV13
ASSYSGRTYEQY
>.|12|TRBJ2-1|TRBV5-1
ASSWSGGPNEQF
>few|12|TRBJ1-2|TRBV2
ASRLRGGLYGYT
>few|14|TRBJ2-1|TRBV11-2
ASSLDTGSSYNEQF
>.|12|TRBJ2-1|TRBV5-1
ASSLGAADNEQF
>.|15|TRBJ2-7|TRBV7-8
ASSLGTGGAYFYEQY
>few|12|TRBJ2-3|TRBV7-2
ASSLAVEGNTQY